A selection of T cell receptor beta chains follows, all from one sample in a study of human T cells and chemical hapten exposure. From the reads, TCRdb called clonotypes with MiXCR, one entry per CDR3 protein. The profile shows about 120,000 distinct CDR3 sequences, around 9% of them singletons. The sample consisted of whole blood. These TCRs come from a human donor in good health. Some clones in this sample may be carry-over from other donors' samples. Each CDR3 is given with its conserved first and last residue. Fields, in order: CDR3 DNA, CDR3 protein, D gene, J gene, clone size, V gene. D genes are given only for firm matches. Only part of the rows carry a size: once, few, many, or a class if the clone is expanded.

TGTGCCAGTAGCAAAAACAGGGGTAATTACAATGAGCAGTTCTTC,CASSKNRGNYNEQFF,TRBD1,TRBJ2-1,NA,TRBV19
TGCAGTGCTAGCACGGGGGCGGACAATCAGCCCCAGCATTTT,CSASTGADNQPQHF,NA,TRBJ1-5,many,TRBV20-1
TGTGCCAGCAGCCAAGGGACAGGGAATCAGCCCCAGCATTTT,CASSQGTGNQPQHF,TRBD1,TRBJ1-5,many,TRBV3-1
TGTGCCAGCAGTGAATACGAGGGGTGGGGTGAAAAACTGTTTTTT,CASSEYEGWGEKLFF,NA,TRBJ1-4,few,TRBV25-1
TGTGCCAGCAGCTTTCAGACTGGTAATGAAAAACTGTTTTTT,CASSFQTGNEKLFF,NA,TRBJ1-4,few,TRBV5-4
TGCAGTGCTTCCCCCGGGACCTCTCGTCAAGAGACCCAGTACTTC,CSASPGTSRQETQYF,NA,TRBJ2-5,many,TRBV20-1
TGTGCCATCAGTGGACAGGGGTGGCCAAACACAGATACGCAGTATTTT,CAISGQGWPNTDTQYF,TRBD1,TRBJ2-3,many,TRBV10-3
TGTGCCAGCAGTTACGGGACAGGGAAGACCCAGTACTTC,CASSYGTGKTQYF,TRBD1,TRBJ2-5,NA,TRBV6-6
TGCAGCGTTGAGGGACGGGGGGCTAGCACAGATACGCAGTATTTT,CSVEGRGASTDTQYF,NA,TRBJ2-3,NA,TRBV29-1
TGTGCCAGCAGCTTATGGGGACAGGGGGATCAGCCCCAGCATTTT,CASSLWGQGDQPQHF,TRBD1,TRBJ1-5,few,TRBV5-6
TGCAGCGTTGGGACTCTCCAGGGGGGCTATGGCTACACCTTC,CSVGTLQGGYGYTF,TRBD1,TRBJ1-2,many,TRBV29-1
TGCAGCGTTGAATCCCGAACCGGGACACCTTACAATGAGCAGTTCTTC,CSVESRTGTPYNEQFF,NA,TRBJ2-1,few,TRBV29-1
TGCAGTGCCAGGGACAGGGGTACGAAAAATGAGCAGTTCTTC,CSARDRGTKNEQFF,TRBD1,TRBJ2-1,many,TRBV20-1
TGTGCCAGTAGCCTAGTTGAGGGCCTGGGCACTGAAGCTTTCTTT,CASSLVEGLGTEAFF,NA,TRBJ1-1,few,TRBV19
TGTGCCAGCAGCCCTCGGCTAGCGGGAGGCCACGAGCAGTACTTC,CASSPRLAGGHEQYF,TRBD2,TRBJ2-7,few,TRBV9
TGCGCCAGCAGCCAAGAAGGTGGCGGTTGGGAACTGTTTTTT,CASSQEGGGWELFF,NA,TRBJ1-4,few,TRBV4-1
TGTGCCAGCAGCCAAGTGTCGCGGGAGGCAGATACGCAGTATTTT,CASSQVSREADTQYF,TRBD2,TRBJ2-3,few,TRBV4-2
TGTGCCAGCAGGGACAGTGAAGCTTTCTTT,CASRDSEAFF,NA,TRBJ1-1,NA,TRBV2
TGTGCCAGCAGTCGCATTAGGGGGATGGATTCACCCCTCCACTTT,CASSRIRGMDSPLHF,NA,TRBJ1-6,few,TRBV27
TGTGCCAGCAGTGCCGAGACGGCAGATACGCAGTATTTT,CASSAETADTQYF,NA,TRBJ2-3,few,TRBV6-4
TGCAGCGTTTTTCTCGACGGCACAGATACGCAGTATTTT,CSVFLDGTDTQYF,NA,TRBJ2-3,few,TRBV29-1
TGCAGTGTCCCGGACTTAGGGGAAAACATTCAGTACTTC,CSVPDLGENIQYF,NA,TRBJ2-4,NA,TRBV20-1
TGTGCTAGTGGTCCAGCCGGGACAGGGTCCTACGAGCAGTACTTC,CASGPAGTGSYEQYF,TRBD1,TRBJ2-7,few,TRBV12-5
TGTGCCAGCAGTAAGGGGCTAGCCGGGGAGCTGTTTTTT,CASSKGLAGELFF,NA,TRBJ2-2,few,TRBV6-5
TGCAGCGTTGTGGAAGGGGGAGGAGTAGAGACCCAGTACTTC,CSVVEGGGVETQYF,NA,TRBJ2-5,many,TRBV29-1
TGTGCCAGCAGTCCCGGACAGCTCACCTATGGCTACACCTTC,CASSPGQLTYGYTF,NA,TRBJ1-2,NA,TRBV12-3/TRBV12-4
TGTGCCAGCAGTCCCCCCGGGGACTTAATCTACGAGCAGTACTTC,CASSPPGDLIYEQYF,NA,TRBJ2-7,NA,TRBV6-2/TRBV6-3
TGTGCCAGCAGCTTAGAAGGGTCAACTAATGAAAAACTGTTTTTT,CASSLEGSTNEKLFF,NA,TRBJ1-4,NA,TRBV7-9
TGTGCCAGCAGTTTGACAGGGGGGAGCTCTGGGGCCAACGTCCTGACTTTC,CASSLTGGSSGANVLTF,TRBD1,TRBJ2-6,few,TRBV27
TGCAGCGCTAGGGGCCCAGGGGGTGACGAGCAGTACTTC,CSARGPGGDEQYF,TRBD1,TRBJ2-7,few,TRBV29-1
TGTGCCAGCAGTCCTGGACAGGGGGTCGAGACCCAGTACTTC,CASSPGQGVETQYF,TRBD1,TRBJ2-5,NA,TRBV12-3/TRBV12-4
TGTGCCAGCAGCCAAGGTGTCGGGGGTAGCGGGAGATTTAACACCGGGGAGCTGTTTTTT,CASSQGVGGSGRFNTGELFF,TRBD2,TRBJ2-2,few,TRBV14
TGCAGTTCCCCGGCCAGCGGCACAGATACGCAGTATTTT,CSSPASGTDTQYF,NA,TRBJ2-3,few,TRBV20-1
TGTGCCAGCAGCCAGGGTACGGTTAATGAAAAACTGTTTTTT,CASSQGTVNEKLFF,NA,TRBJ1-4,many,TRBV4-2
TGCAGTGCTAAATCCGGGGGGGAGCAGTACTTC,CSAKSGGEQYF,TRBD2,TRBJ2-7,NA,TRBV20-1
TGTGCCAGCAGTTATGGGGAGGGGAGTGAAAAACTGTTTTTT,CASSYGEGSEKLFF,NA,TRBJ1-4,NA,TRBV12-3/TRBV12-4
TGCAGTGCTAGGGGGGCGTTGCCCAGGGGCCTCGAGCAGTACTTC,CSARGALPRGLEQYF,NA,TRBJ2-7,few,TRBV20-1
TGTGCCAGCAGCCGAGCCGGGACAGGGATTGGAAACACCATATATTTT,CASSRAGTGIGNTIYF,TRBD1,TRBJ1-3,many,TRBV14
TGTGCCAGCAGTCCAGACAGGGTCGAGCAGTACTTC,CASSPDRVEQYF,TRBD1,TRBJ2-7,NA,TRBV25-1
TGCAGTGCTAGGGATCCGGGACAGGGTGTTTACGCTTACGAGCAGTACTTC,CSARDPGQGVYAYEQYF,TRBD1,TRBJ2-7,NA,TRBV20-1
TGCGCCAGCAGCTTGGCGGGACAGGCAGAGGATGAGCAGTTCTTC,CASSLAGQAEDEQFF,TRBD1,TRBJ2-1,few,TRBV5-1
TGCGCCAGCAGCCCGTCCGGACAGGGCACCTACGAGCAGTACTTC,CASSPSGQGTYEQYF,TRBD1,TRBJ2-7,few,TRBV4-1
TGCAGAGCTAGAGTTGGCGGGGCGGGAATAGATACGCAGTATTTT,CRARVGGAGIDTQYF,NA,TRBJ2-3,NA,TRBV20-1
TGCAGTGCTACCCCCGGGACAGGGGATCAGCCCCAGCATTTT,CSATPGTGDQPQHF,TRBD1,TRBJ1-5,many,TRBV20-1
TGTGCCAGCAGTTCGGAAACCGGGACAGGGGCTGAAGCTTTCTTT,CASSSETGTGAEAFF,TRBD1,TRBJ1-1,many,TRBV12-3/TRBV12-4
TGTGCCAGCAGCCGATCGGGACTAGCGGGAGGAGGAGAGACCCAGTACTTC,CASSRSGLAGGGETQYF,TRBD2,TRBJ2-5,few,TRBV2
TGTGCCAGCAGTGAAGCCCCCGCCTTCCTACTAGCTGGCGGCACAGATACGCAGTATTTT,CASSEAPAFLLAGGTDTQYF,NA,TRBJ2-3,many,TRBV2